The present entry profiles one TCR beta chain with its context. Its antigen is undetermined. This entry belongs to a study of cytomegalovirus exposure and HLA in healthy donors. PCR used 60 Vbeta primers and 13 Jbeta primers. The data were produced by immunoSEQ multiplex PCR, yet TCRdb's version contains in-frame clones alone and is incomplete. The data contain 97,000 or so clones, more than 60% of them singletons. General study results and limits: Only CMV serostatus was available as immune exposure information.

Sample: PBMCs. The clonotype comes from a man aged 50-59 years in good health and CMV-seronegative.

CDR3 residues: CASSFGEETQYF. DNA of the CDR3: TGTGCCAGCAGCTTCGGGGAAGAGACCCAGTACTTC. The chain carries TRBV7-9 and TRBJ2-5; tentative D call: TRBD2 (5 bases). V was pared by 3 bases and J by 3 bases, with 5 bases between. CDR3 length: 12 residues. Germline V gene sequence: CDR1 SEHNR, CDR2 FQNEAQ (reference sequence).